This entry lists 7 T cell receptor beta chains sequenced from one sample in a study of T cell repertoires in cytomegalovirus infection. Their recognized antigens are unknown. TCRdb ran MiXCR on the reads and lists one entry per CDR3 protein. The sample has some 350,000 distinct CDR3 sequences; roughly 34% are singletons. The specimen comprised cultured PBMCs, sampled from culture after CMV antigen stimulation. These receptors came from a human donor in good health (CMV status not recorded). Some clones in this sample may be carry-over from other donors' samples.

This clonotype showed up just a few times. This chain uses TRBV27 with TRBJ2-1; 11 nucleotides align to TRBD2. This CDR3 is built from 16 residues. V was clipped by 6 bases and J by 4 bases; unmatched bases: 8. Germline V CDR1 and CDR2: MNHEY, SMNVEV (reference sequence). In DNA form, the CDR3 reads TGTGCCAGCAGCGATATAGCGGGAGGGCTTTACAATGAGCAGTTCTTC. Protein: CASSDIAGGLYNEQFF.

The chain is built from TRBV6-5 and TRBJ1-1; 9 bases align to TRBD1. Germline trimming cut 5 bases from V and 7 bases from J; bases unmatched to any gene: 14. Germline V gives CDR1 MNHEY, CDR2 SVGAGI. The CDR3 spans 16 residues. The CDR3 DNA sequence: TGTGCCAGCAGTAGAATGGGGACAGGGCCTCGCCGTGAAGCTTTCTTT. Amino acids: CASSRMGTGPRREAFF.

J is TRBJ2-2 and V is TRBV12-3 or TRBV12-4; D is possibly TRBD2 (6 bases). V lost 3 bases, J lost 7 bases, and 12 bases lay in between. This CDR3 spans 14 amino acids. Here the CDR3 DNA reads TGTGCCAGCAGTTTCGACCTCGGGGGCGGGGAGCTGTTTTTT. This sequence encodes CASSFDLGGGELFF.

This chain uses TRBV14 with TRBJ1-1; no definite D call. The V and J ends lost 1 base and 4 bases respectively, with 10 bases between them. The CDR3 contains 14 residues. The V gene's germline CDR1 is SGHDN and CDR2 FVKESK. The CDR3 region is CASSQVLGSTEAFF. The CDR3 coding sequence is TGTGCCAGCAGCCAAGTTCTGGGATCCACTGAAGCTTTCTTT.

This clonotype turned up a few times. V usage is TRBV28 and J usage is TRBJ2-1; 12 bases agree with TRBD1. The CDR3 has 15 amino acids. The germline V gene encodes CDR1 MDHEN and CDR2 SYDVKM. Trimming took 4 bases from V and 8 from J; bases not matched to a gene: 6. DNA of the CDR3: TGTGCCAGCAGTTACGGGGGACAGGGGGCCCATGAGCAGTTCTTC. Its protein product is CASSYGGQGAHEQFF. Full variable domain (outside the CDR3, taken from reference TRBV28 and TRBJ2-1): DVKVTQSSRYLVKRTGEKVFLECVQDMDHENMFWYRQDPGLGLRLIYFSYDVKMKEKGDIPEGYSVSREKKERFSLILESASTNQTSMYLCASSYGGQGAHEQFFGPGTRLTVL.

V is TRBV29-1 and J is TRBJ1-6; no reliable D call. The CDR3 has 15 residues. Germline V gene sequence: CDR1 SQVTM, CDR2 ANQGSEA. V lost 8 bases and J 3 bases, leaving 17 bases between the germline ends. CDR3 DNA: TGCAGCCGCCCCGTAGGTCCGAACTATAATTCACCCCTCCACTTT. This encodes CSRPVGPNYNSPLHF.

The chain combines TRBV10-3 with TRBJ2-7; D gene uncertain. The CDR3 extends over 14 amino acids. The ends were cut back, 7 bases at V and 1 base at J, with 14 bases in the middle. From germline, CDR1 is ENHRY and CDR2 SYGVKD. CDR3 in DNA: TGTGCCATCAAAATTTCACAGCCATCCTACGAGCAGTACTTC. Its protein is CAIKISQPSYEQYF.